This T cell receptor (beta chain) derives from a study of glioma-infiltrating T cells after dendritic cell vaccination. At the level of the study: Autologous tumor lysate was loaded overnight onto monocyte-derived dendritic cells grown less than 8 days with IL-4 and GM-CSF. Dendritic cell vaccine was injected intradermally three times, biweekly.

This CDR3 spans 15 amino acids. Germline-derived CDR1 and CDR2 are SGHAT and FQNNGV. The germline V and J ends were trimmed by 6 bases and 4 bases, with 18 bases remaining between them. As for this clone: Its matching antigen is unknown.

Study-level results: Survival was not directly related to TCR clonality in these patients.

Blood PBMC samples: pre-vaccination, two weeks post third vaccination, and at tumor progression. The data were produced by immunoSEQ multiplex PCR, yet TCRdb's version contains in-frame clones alone and is incomplete. The sample consists of about 96,000 clones, around three quarters of them appearing once. Sample: blood, taken before dendritic cell vaccination. V usage is TRBV11-2 and J usage is TRBJ1-2, with unresolved D. The source of this sequence is a human donor with glioblastoma. The CDR3 sequence is CASRLIKGPSYGYTF. The CDR3 region has the DNA TGTGCCAGCAGACTAATTAAAGGTCCTTCCTATGGCTACACCTTC.